This is a list of T cell receptor beta chains from one sample in a study of T cell responses to AZD1222 COVID-19 vaccine. Assay used: immunoSEQ multiplex PCR; TCRdb lists only in-frame clones, some missing. The sample yields roughly 110,000 clones, 91% seen once. Sequencing used peripheral blood, obtained on day 0 of AZD1222 vaccination. The receptor source for this set is an adult in good health. Each CDR3 is given with its conserved first and last residue. The order of the fields is V gene, J gene, CDR3 protein.

TRBV7-9	TRBJ1-1	CASRLGQGNTEAFF
TRBV2	TRBJ1-1	CASREGGAVTEAFF
TRBV9	TRBJ1-1	CASSGQGDRTRAFF
TRBV30	TRBJ2-1	CAWRTGGPYNEQFF
TRBV9	TRBJ1-1	CASSRMNTEAFF
TRBV6-2/TRBV6-3	TRBJ1-2	CASSYSYWDGYTF
TRBV19	TRBJ2-5	CASSSSSGFVETQYF
TRBV4-3	TRBJ2-2	CASSQGRLAGNTGELFF
TRBV27	TRBJ1-5	CASSLKGTGQPQHF
TRBV6-6	TRBJ2-1	CASDEGLKNEQFF
TRBV4-3	TRBJ2-7	CASSQAYFGFHYEQYF
TRBV5-6	TRBJ2-7	CASTPGLARSYEQYF
TRBV7-2	TRBJ1-3	CASSRDRGLGNTIYF
TRBV11-2	TRBJ1-6	CASSWTGRRAPLHF
TRBV10-3	TRBJ2-3	CAISEPGRDTQYF
TRBV5-5	TRBJ2-2	CASTYNPGELFF
TRBV9	TRBJ2-7	CASSYLGGGWEQYF
TRBV19	TRBJ1-2	CASSIISGQQANYGYTF
TRBV7-9	TRBJ1-6	CASSRLRDFNSPLHF
TRBV7-8	TRBJ2-7	CASIPRGWGLGVPGAYEQYF
TRBV5-6	TRBJ2-3	CASSRAQTSTDTQYF
TRBV7-9	TRBJ1-1	CASSKGGGFRNTEAFF